Described below is a single TCR beta chain sequence and its context. Antigen: not known. This entry is derived from a study of T cell repertoires in cytomegalovirus infection. Turning to the study itself: It was the public TCR beta signatures that indicated both CMV infection and matching HLA type. Study observations and caveats: The ex vivo response was dominated by HLA-C-restricted CMV-specific TCR beta clonotypes.

TCRdb re-called the reads with MiXCR, one entry per CDR3 protein. The sample records some 500,000 distinct CDR3 sequences, more than 30% being singletons. The CDR3 is 14 amino acids. V was clipped by 3 bases and J by 7 bases; unmatched bases: 5. The sample in question was cultured PBMCs, obtained from culture after CMV antigen stimulation. This TCR came from a human donor in good health (CMV status not recorded). Some clones in this sample may be carry-over from other donors' samples. This chain connects TRBV12-3 or TRBV12-4 to TRBJ2-3; 9 bases map to TRBD2. CDR3 region: CASSLREGLYTQYF. Here the CDR3 DNA reads TGTGCCAGCAGTTTGCGGGAGGGCCTGTATACGCAGTATTTT.